These 27 T cell receptor beta chains originate from one sample sequenced in a study of blood T cell repertoires in COVID-19. Some clones are missing from TCRdb's copy, which holds only in-frame ones; the method was immunoSEQ multiplex PCR. This sample yields under 200,000 clones, of which approximately 84% are seen a single time; more than 6.5% belongs to the top ten. Sequenced: PBMCs or T cells enriched from blood (not recorded which). The receptors originated from a woman between 45 and 60 years old who had recovered from COVID-19.

This chain connects TRBV9 to TRBJ2-3, with TRBD2 matching 13 bases. With 2 bases clipped from V and 4 bases from J, the junction kept 1 base outside the gene matches. The CDR3 has 15 amino acids. Germline CDR1 SGDLS, CDR2 YYNGEE. The CDR3: CASSVTSGRSDTQYF. CDR3 nucleotides: TGTGCCAGCAGCGTGACTAGCGGGAGGTCAGATACGCAGTATTTT. The full variable domain, with the rest looked up from reference TRBV9 and TRBJ2-3, is DSGVTQTPKHLITATGQRVTLRCSPRSGDLSVYWYQQSLDQGLQFLIQYYNGEERAKGNILERFSAQQFPDLHSELNLSSLELGDSALYFCASSVTSGRSDTQYFGPGTRLTVL.

The chain has TRBV5-4 and TRBJ2-2, with 12 bases that match TRBD2. The CDR3 is made up of 16 amino acids. Germline V gene lookup returns CDR1 SGHNT and CDR2 YYREEE (reference sequence). J was trimmed by 2 bases and V by 4 bases; bases with no gene match: 3. The CDR3 sequence: CASSRLAGDNTGELFF. As DNA, the CDR3 is TGTGCCAGCAGCAGACTAGCGGGAGATAACACCGGGGAGCTGTTTTTT.

The rearrangement links TRBV6-2 or TRBV6-3 to TRBJ2-6, with 8 bases fitting TRBD1. The germline CDR1 and CDR2 sequences are MNHEY and SVGEGT. This CDR3 region has 17 residues. V was clipped by 5 bases and J by 0 bases; unmatched bases: 6. The CDR3 is CASSQRGQVSGANVLTF. CDR3 coding DNA: TGTGCCAGCAGTCAGAGGGGACAGGTCTCTGGGGCCAACGTCCTGACTTTC.

CDR3 region: CASSEQGAVGEAFF. The DNA for the CDR3 is TGTGCCAGCAGTGAACAGGGGGCGGTGGGTGAAGCTTTCTTT. The chain uses TRBV6-1 and TRBJ1-1; TRBD1 matches at 8 bases. Germline V CDR1 and CDR2: MNHNS, SASEGT. The junction had 6 bases not matched to a gene; V was cut back by 2 bases and J by 7 bases. CDR3 length: 14 residues.

This chain uses TRBV29-1 with TRBJ1-2; D unresolved. Germline assignment: CDR1 SQVTM and CDR2 ANQGSEA. CDR3 size: 13 residues. Deletions cut 1 base from V and 5 bases from J, with 11 bases between. DNA for the CDR3: TGCAGCGTTGAAGGGATCTCGGGATATGGCTACACCTTC. It translates to CSVEGISGYGYTF.

This chain links TRBV7-2 with TRBJ2-5; the D is unclear. The CDR3 length is 12 residues. Germline V lookup: CDR1 SGHTA, CDR2 FQGNSA. V lost 5 bases and J 5 bases, leaving 9 bases between the germline ends. CDR3 bases: TGTGCCAGCAGCCTATCTCGCGAGACCCAGTACTTC. It is translated as CASSLSRETQYF.

This clone was detected only once. This chain links TRBV11-2 with TRBJ2-1; possible D gene TRBD1, 5 bases. Germline assignment: CDR1 SGHAT and CDR2 FQNNGV. Trimming pared 1 base from V and 9 bases from J, leaving 22 bases between. The CDR3 covers 17 residues. CDR3 sequence: CASSLGPQGRGLGEQFF. For the CDR3, the DNA is TGTGCCAGCAGCTTAGGTCCTCAGGGTAGGGGATTGGGTGAGCAGTTCTTC.

CDR3 in DNA: TGTGCCAGCAGCCAATTCAGGTCCCAAGAGACCCAGTACTTC. This translates into CASSQFRSQETQYF. The gene calls are TRBV3-1 (or the pseudogene TRBV3-2) and TRBJ2-5; the D is unclear. Germline CDR1 and CDR2: LGHDT and YNNKEL (reference sequence). Trimming stripped 2 bases from V and 1 base from J, with 8 bases between. This CDR3 comprises 14 residues.

This clone has just a few counts. CDR3 loop: CASSFRAGQGEREQYF. The CDR3 nucleotides read TGTGCCAGCAGTTTCCGGGCGGGACAGGGGGAACGCGAGCAGTACTTC. This chain uses TRBV27 with TRBJ2-7, with 11 bases fitting TRBD1. The CDR3 sequence is 16 residues long. V lost 3 bases to trimming and J lost 6 bases; unmatched junction nucleotides: 10. Germline values: CDR1 MNHEY, CDR2 SMNVEV (reference sequence).

This chain joins TRBV11-3 and TRBJ2-5; tentative D call: TRBD2 (7 bases). V lost 5 bases, J lost 5 bases, and 15 bases lay in between. This CDR3 has 14 residues. The germline V gene encodes CDR1 SGHNT and CDR2 YENEEA. The CDR3 DNA reads TGTGCCAGCAGCCCAGGGGAGGGGTGGGAGACCCAGTACTTC. As protein: CASSPGEGWETQYF.

The chain recombines TRBV30 with TRBJ2-7; 11 nucleotides align to TRBD2. V dropped 3 bases and J dropped 5; count of bases not matched to a gene: 3. CDR1 and CDR2 from the germline V gene are GTSNPN and SVGIG (reference sequence). This CDR3 comprises 13 residues. CDR3 sequence reads: CAWRLAGVDEQYF. Here the CDR3 DNA reads TGTGCCTGGAGACTAGCGGGAGTCGACGAGCAGTACTTC.

The V gene is TRBV4-1, the J gene TRBJ1-3; 8 nucleotides agree with TRBD1. Germline loops: CDR1 MGHRA, CDR2 YSYEKL. V trimming: 5 bases; J trimming: 0 bases; junction bases outside the gene matches: 9. The CDR3 length is 17 residues. The CDR3 DNA reads as TGCGCCAGCAGCGCCGGACAGGGCCCGAGCTCTGGAAACACCATATATTTT. Its protein is CASSAGQGPSSGNTIYF.

The rearrangement joins TRBV25-1 to TRBJ1-2, with a tentative D call TRBD1 (6 bases). The length of the CDR3 is 16 residues. CDR1 and CDR2 from the germline V gene are MGHDK and SYGVNS. V was clipped by 2 bases and J by 3 bases, with 16 bases between them. CDR3 residues: CASSERRTVNHYGYTF. The CDR3 coding sequence is TGTGCCAGCAGTGAACGCCGGACAGTAAATCACTATGGCTACACCTTC.

V and J are TRBV7-2 and TRBJ2-2; D perhaps matches TRBD2 (5 bases). V lost 2 bases to trimming and J lost 4 bases, with 11 bases between them. The CDR3 totals 15 residues. Per germline, CDR1 SGHTA and CDR2 FQGNSA. CDR3 bases: TGTGCCAGCAGCTTACGGCGGGCGGGCACCGGGGAGCTGTTTTTT. This sequence encodes CASSLRRAGTGELFF.

J is TRBJ2-7 and V is TRBV19, with TRBD1 matching 11 bases. Germline-derived CDR1 and CDR2 are LNHDA and SQIVND (reference sequence). This CDR3 contains 15 residues. V dropped 5 bases and J dropped 2; count of bases not matched to a gene: 5. The CDR3 DNA is TGTGCCAGTAGTTCACCGGGACAGGGGGCCTACGAGCAGTACTTC. Translated, it gives CASSSPGQGAYEQYF.

The chain recombines TRBV5-4 with TRBJ2-5; a weak D match, TRBD2 (6 bases). The CDR3 has 15 amino acids. CDR1 and CDR2 (germline): SGHNT, YYREEE (reference sequence). The V gene lost 3 bases and the J gene lost 5 bases, with 17 bases spanning the gap. CDR3 sequence (DNA): TGTGCCAGCAGCTCGGGTGGGGGGAGGTTGGAGACCCAGTACTTC. Residues: CASSSGGGRLETQYF.

This sequence joins TRBV24-1 and TRBJ2-5; D might be TRBD1 (5 bases). Trimming removed 2 bases at V and 5 bases at J, with 11 bases between. The length of the CDR3 is 14 residues. Germline V gene sequence: CDR1 KGHDR, CDR2 SFDVKD. CDR3 DNA: TGTGCCACCAGTGATTCAGGCAGGGTGGAGACCCAGTACTTC. Its translation: CATSDSGRVETQYF.

This clone was detected only once. V gene TRBV7-9 combines with J gene TRBJ1-2; 9 nucleotides align to TRBD1. This CDR3 region has 16 residues. With V trimmed by 1 base and J by 0 bases, 3 bases remained unmatched. Looked up from germline, CDR1 is SEHNR and CDR2 is FQNEAQ (reference sequence). The CDR3 region is CASSLEGDRANYGYTF. The CDR3 DNA sequence: TGTGCCAGCAGCTTAGAGGGGGACAGGGCTAACTATGGCTACACCTTC. Variable domain in full (rest from reference TRBV7-9 and TRBJ1-2): DTGVSQNPRHKITKRGQNVTFRCDPISEHNRLYWYRQTLGQGPEFLTYFQNEAQLEKSRLLSDRFSAERPKGSFSTLEIQRTEQGDSAMYLCASSLEGDRANYGYTFGSGTRLTVV.

This clone appeared a single time. The J gene is TRBJ2-7, the V gene TRBV2; D remains unclear. Trimming took off 4 bases at V and 9 bases at J, with 19 bases between the two ends. Per germline, CDR1 SNHLY and CDR2 FYNNEI. There are 14 residues in the CDR3. The CDR3 here is CASSGLTVSPRQYF. Here the CDR3 DNA reads TGTGCCAGCAGTGGATTAACAGTATCCCCCAGGCAGTACTTC.

The V call is TRBV10-2, the J call TRBJ2-5; no clear D. The CDR3 sequence is 13 residues long. From germline, CDR1 is WSHSY and CDR2 SAAADI. V gave up 4 bases and J gave up 0 bases, with 6 bases separating them. This CDR3 reads CASSGQNQETQYF. In nucleotides, the CDR3 is TGCGCCAGCAGTGGGCAGAACCAAGAGACCCAGTACTTC.

The chain recombines TRBV5-1 with TRBJ1-2, with 7 bases identical to TRBD1. The CDR3 length is 14 residues. Germline CDR1 and CDR2: SGHRS and YFSETQ. Unmatched junction bases numbered 4, after V lost 1 base and J lost 4 bases. The CDR3 DNA follows: TGCGCCAGCAGCTTGTCTCAGGGGGGCTATGGCTACACCTTC. It codes for CASSLSQGGYGYTF.

The chain carries TRBV30 and TRBJ2-3, with 7 bases aligning to TRBD2. Germline V gene sequence: CDR1 GTSNPN, CDR2 SVGIG (reference sequence). The junction had 5 bases not matched to a gene; V was cut back by 4 bases and J by 4 bases. There are 13 residues in the CDR3. This CDR3 is CAWNGGGPDTQYF. The DNA of the CDR3 is TGTGCCTGGAATGGGGGAGGGCCAGATACGCAGTATTTT.

The V gene is TRBV21-1, the J gene TRBJ2-1; the table's D call of TRBD2 was not tested on the DNA. TRBV21-1 is a pseudogene. This CDR3 is built from 18 residues. This CDR3 is CASSKVSFQREYYNEQFF. The CDR3 region has the DNA TGTGCCAGCAGCAAAGTCTCGTTTCAGCGGGAGTACTACAATGAGCAGTTCTTC.

The genes are TRBV6-7 and TRBJ2-7; unclear D gene. TRBV6-7 is classed as an ORF, of uncertain function. The CDR3 contains 12 residues. Trimming shortened V by 4 bases and J by 6 bases, and 10 bases separated the two germline ends. The CDR3 region is CASSSRVREQYF. CDR3 coding DNA: TGTGCCAGCAGTTCTCGCGTTCGCGAGCAGTACTTC.

The chain carries TRBV6-5 and TRBJ1-5; 10 bases map to TRBD1. The V gene end was trimmed by 7 bases and the J gene end by 7 bases; junction bases not matched to a gene: 4. Germline V gives CDR1 MNHEY, CDR2 SVGAGI. The CDR3 totals 13 residues. In DNA, the CDR3 is TGTGCCAGCAAAGGGACAGGGGCCCAGCCCCAGCATTTT. Translated: CASKGTGAQPQHF.

V gene TRBV4-1 combines with J gene TRBJ1-1; D may be TRBD1 (6 bases). The CDR3 is 14 amino acids. Germline V gives CDR1 MGHRA, CDR2 YSYEKL. V was cut by 4 bases and J by 1 base, with 10 bases left in between. CDR3 sequence (DNA): TGCGCCAGCAGCCTGGGGGGGCGGAACACTGAAGCTTTCTTT. This codes for CASSLGGRNTEAFF.

This clone showed up just a few times. The rearrangement links TRBV30 to TRBJ2-3, with D maybe TRBD2 (5 bases). V was cut by 7 bases and J by 4 bases, with 15 bases left in between. The CDR3 has 13 residues. Germline V CDR1 and CDR2: GTSNPN, SVGIG (reference sequence). CDR3 DNA sequence: TGTGCCTTTACTAGGAGGTCTCCAGATACGCAGTATTTT. Translation: CAFTRRSPDTQYF.